This T cell receptor (beta chain) originates from a study of molecular identifiers for immune sequencing clone quantification. In its sample, this clonotype was seen many times. The CDR3 length is 17 residues. Isolation of naive CD8 T cells was achieved by sorting on a CD8+CD4-CCR7+CD45RA+ phenotype. TCR libraries were built in bulk with a published protocol and specific TCR primers. TCRdb processed the PCR reads anew with MiXCR; each CDR3 protein has one entry. The sample has about 330,000 distinct CDR3 sequences; 24% are singletons. This receptor was identified in a human donor in good health. Some libraries in this study had Jurkat cell RNA spiked in. Material: naive CD8+ T cells from blood, with Jurkat cell RNA spiked in. Subset here: FACS-sorted CD8+CD4-CCR7+CD45RA+ naive T cells. The genes are TRBV21-1 and TRBJ2-3; the table's TRBD2 call for D was not verified on the DNA. TRBV21-1 constitutes a pseudogene. For the CDR3, the DNA is TGTGCCAGCAGCAAAGCCTTCGGGACGGACCTCACAGATACGCAGTATTTT. Translation gives CASSKAFGTDLTDTQYF.